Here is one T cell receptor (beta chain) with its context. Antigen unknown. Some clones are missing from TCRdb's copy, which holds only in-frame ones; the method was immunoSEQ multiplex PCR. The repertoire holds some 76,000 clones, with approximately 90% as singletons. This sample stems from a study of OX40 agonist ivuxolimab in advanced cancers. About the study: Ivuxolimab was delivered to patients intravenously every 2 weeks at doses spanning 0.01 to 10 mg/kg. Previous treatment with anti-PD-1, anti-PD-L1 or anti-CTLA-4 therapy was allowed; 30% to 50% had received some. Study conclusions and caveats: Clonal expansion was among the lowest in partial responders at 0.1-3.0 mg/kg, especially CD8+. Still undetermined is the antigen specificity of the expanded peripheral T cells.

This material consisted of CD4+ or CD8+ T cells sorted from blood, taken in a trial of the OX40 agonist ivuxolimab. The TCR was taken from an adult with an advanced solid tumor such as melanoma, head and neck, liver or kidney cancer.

The chain's CDR3 is CASSLSRDRGRGYGYTF. CDR3 DNA: TGTGCCAGCAGCTTGTCCCGGGACAGGGGGCGAGGCTATGGCTACACCTTC. The chain is built from TRBV11-2 and TRBJ1-2; 12 bases are a match to TRBD1. The V segment lost 3 bases and the J segment 4 bases; nucleotides outside the gene matches: 9. This CDR3 contains 17 residues. Germline CDR1 is SGHAT and CDR2 is FQNNGV.